The 12 T cell receptor beta chains given below trace back to one sample, sequenced in a study of T cell responses to AZD1222 COVID-19 vaccine. Produced via immunoSEQ multiplex PCR; TCRdb's table is partial and in-frame only. The repertoire holds 99,000 or so clones, with roughly 93% as singletons. The sample was peripheral blood, taken on day 0 of AZD1222 vaccination. The receptor source for this set is an adult in good health.

The chain combines TRBV19 with TRBJ1-4; no clear D gene. V was cut by 5 bases and J by 4 bases, with 8 bases left in between. The length of the CDR3 is 13 residues. The germline CDR1 and CDR2 sequences are LNHDA and SQIVND (reference sequence). CDR3 protein: CASSGGLNEKLFF. The CDR3 region has the DNA TGTGCCAGTAGTGGCGGACTTAATGAAAAACTGTTTTTT.

This clone was recorded only once. The chain links TRBV7-2 to TRBJ1-2; D unclear. Deletions cut 1 base from V and 8 bases from J, with 11 bases between. This CDR3 has 13 residues. Germline V gene lookup returns CDR1 SGHTA and CDR2 FQGNSA. In nucleotides, the CDR3 is TGTGCCAGCAGCTTAGACCGGGAGTACGGCTACACCTTC. Its protein product is CASSLDREYGYTF.

In the case of this clone: An end of the junction does not agree with germline; a read error may underlie this. The J gene is TRBJ1-2, the V gene TRBV18, with a possible D match to TRBD1 (6 bases). The germline CDR1 and CDR2 sequences are KGHSH and LQKENI. CDR3 length: 17 residues. In nucleotides, the CDR3 is TGTGCCAGCGCACCCGAGGCCGGGGGGGCGCTGGACTATGGCTACACCTTC. As protein: CASAPEAGGALDYGYTF. Using reference TRBV18 and TRBJ1-2 for the parts outside the CDR3, the full variable domain is NAGVMQNPRHLVRRRGQEARLRCSPMKGHSHVYWYRQLPEEGLKFMVYLQKENIIDESGMPKERFSAEFPKEGPSILRIQQVVRGDSAAYFCASAPEAGGALDYGYTFGSGTRLTVV.

This chain connects TRBV7-3 to TRBJ1-1; D remains ambiguous. From germline, CDR1 is SGHTA and CDR2 FQGTGA. The CDR3 has 12 amino acids. The V end was cut by 5 bases, the J end by 6 bases, with 10 bases between. CDR3 amino acids: CASSPQLAEAFF. CDR3 sequence (DNA): TGTGCCAGCAGCCCCCAGTTGGCTGAAGCTTTCTTT.

The chain is built from TRBV15 and TRBJ2-7, with TRBD1 identical over 9 bases. The length of the CDR3 is 18 residues. The V gene end was trimmed by 5 bases and the J gene end by 6 bases; junction bases not matched to a gene: 20. Germline-derived CDR1 and CDR2 are LNHNV and YYDKDF (reference sequence). The CDR3 DNA follows: TGTGCCACCAGCGGGGGGGGACAGGGCACTAGAAGCTCGGGCGAGCAGTACTTC. Translated, it gives CATSGGGQGTRSSGEQYF. The variable domain in full, with the rest retrieved from reference TRBV15 and TRBJ2-7, is DAMVIQNPRYQVTQFGKPVTLSCSQTLNHNVMYWYQQKSSQAPKLLFHYYDKDFNNEADTPDNFQSRRPNTSFCFLDIRSPGLGDTAMYLCATSGGGQGTRSSGEQYFGPGTRLTVT.

The gene calls are TRBV13 and TRBJ2-2; D gene ambiguous. CDR1 is PRHDT and CDR2 is FYEKMQ in the germline V gene (reference sequence). With 3 bases removed from V and 3 bases from J, the gap between germline ends came to 5 bases. The CDR3 has 13 residues. The CDR3 sequence: CASSFQYTGELFF. For the CDR3, the DNA is TGTGCCAGCAGCTTCCAGTACACCGGGGAGCTGTTTTTT.

The J gene is TRBJ2-6, the V gene TRBV5-1; 11 positions agree with TRBD1. The CDR3 covers 16 residues. The junction had 1 base not matched to a gene; V was cut back by 3 bases and J by 2 bases. Germline V CDR1 and CDR2: SGHRS, YFSETQ. The CDR3 DNA sequence: TGCGCCAGCAGCTGGGGACAGGGGGCTGGGGCCAACGTCCTGACTTTC. This gives the protein CASSWGQGAGANVLTF.

The chain employs TRBV5-1 and TRBJ1-5; possibly TRBD1 for D (5 bases). Germline CDR1 is SGHRS and CDR2 is YFSETQ. V was pared by 0 bases and J by 1 base, with 5 bases between. This CDR3 contains 14 residues. The CDR3 spells CASSLGQSNQPQHF. As DNA, the CDR3 is TGCGCCAGCAGCTTGGGACAGAGCAATCAGCCCCAGCATTTT.

V gene TRBV24-1 combines with J gene TRBJ1-5; D possibly corresponds to TRBD1 (5 bases). Germline CDR1 is KGHDR and CDR2 is SFDVKD. The CDR3 extends over 14 amino acids. The V end was cut by 9 bases, the J end by 0 bases, with 11 bases between. CDR3 sequence reads: CATGHPDSNQPQHF. In DNA form, the CDR3 reads TGTGCCACCGGACATCCGGATAGCAATCAGCCCCAGCATTTT.

This sequence joins TRBV7-3 and TRBJ1-2; perhaps TRBD1 as D (6 bases). Germline V gene sequence: CDR1 SGHTA, CDR2 FQGTGA. CDR3 length: 12 amino acids. Trimming cost V 3 bases and J 7 bases, with 9 bases left between them. In DNA form, the CDR3 reads TGTGCCAGCAGCTTCCCGGGGGCTGGCTACACCTTC. Translated, it gives CASSFPGAGYTF.

Of note for this clone: Other nucleotide sequences from this sample produce the same CDR3. This sequence joins TRBV5-4 and TRBJ2-2; 8 bases align to TRBD1. This CDR3 contains 15 residues. Per germline, CDR1 SGHNT and CDR2 YYREEE (reference sequence). J gave up 4 bases and V 2 bases, and 4 bases lay outside the gene matches. In nucleotides, the CDR3 is TGTGCCAGCAGCTTTGACAGGGGTATCACCGGGGAGCTGTTTTTT. Its translation is CASSFDRGITGELFF. Using reference TRBV5-4 and TRBJ2-2 for the parts outside the CDR3, the full variable domain is ETGVTQSPTHLIKTRGQQVTLRCSSQSGHNTVSWYQQALGQGPQFIFQYYREEENGRGNFPPRFSGLQFPNYSSELNVNALELDDSALYLCASSFDRGITGELFFGEGSRLTVL.

The chain links TRBV6-5 to TRBJ1-1; D perhaps matches TRBD1 (6 bases). Trimming stripped 6 bases from V and 7 bases from J, with 12 bases between. In germline, CDR1 is MNHEY, CDR2 SVGAGI. The CDR3 runs to 12 residues. The chain's CDR3 is CASSPIQGEAFF. In nucleotides, the CDR3 is TGTGCCAGCAGCCCAATACAGGGTGAAGCTTTCTTT.